The 21 T cell receptor beta chains in this list originate from one sample, sequenced in a study of T cell responses to AZD1222 COVID-19 vaccine. Produced via immunoSEQ multiplex PCR; TCRdb's table is partial and in-frame only. The repertoire holds under 200,000 clones, with around 92% as singletons. Source: peripheral blood, taken on day 0 of AZD1222 vaccination. These receptors originate from an adult in good health.

This clone appeared once. The V and J genes are TRBV9 and TRBJ1-6; D ambiguous. Germline CDR1 SGDLS, CDR2 YYNGEE. V lost 0 bases to trimming and J lost 7 bases, with 11 bases between them. The CDR3 consists of 15 residues. The CDR3 reads CASSVDPTGNSPLHF. The CDR3 DNA follows: TGTGCCAGCAGCGTAGACCCGACGGGAAATTCACCCCTCCACTTT.

V gene TRBV24-1 combines with J gene TRBJ1-4; no definite D call. V lost 3 bases and J lost 4, with 8 bases in between. CDR3 length: 14 amino acids. Germline lookup yields CDR1 KGHDR and CDR2 SFDVKD. The CDR3 sequence: CATSDAAVNEKLFF. CDR3 bases: TGTGCCACCAGTGATGCGGCAGTTAATGAAAAACTGTTTTTT.

V is TRBV6-1 and J is TRBJ1-3; D not resolved. The V and J ends lost 6 bases and 4 bases respectively, with 10 bases between them. Germline assignment: CDR1 MNHNS and CDR2 SASEGT. The CDR3 spans 13 residues. CDR3 coding DNA: TGTGCCAGCAGATACCCGGGGGGAAACACCATATATTTT. Its protein product is CASRYPGGNTIYF.

This clone was seen just once. V usage is TRBV11-1 and J usage is TRBJ2-7, with a weak D call TRBD1 (5 bases). This CDR3 has 15 amino acids. Looked up from germline, CDR1 is SGHAT and CDR2 is FQDESV (reference sequence). V was cut by 4 bases and J by 3 bases, with 16 bases left in between. This CDR3 reads CASSSHVGQSYEQYF. The CDR3 nucleotides are TGTGCCAGCAGCTCCCACGTGGGGCAGAGCTACGAGCAGTACTTC.

V and J are TRBV5-6 and TRBJ2-1, with D possibly TRBD1 on 6 matching bases. Germline CDR1 SGHDT, CDR2 YYEEEE. This CDR3 region has 16 residues. V was shortened by 4 bases and J by 5 bases, with 19 bases between the two germline ends. The CDR3 nucleotides are TGTGCCAGCAGCCCCCTAACCGGGACACTTAACAATGAGCAGTTCTTC. Its protein is CASSPLTGTLNNEQFF.

The chain couples TRBV3-1 (or the pseudogene TRBV3-2) to TRBJ2-2; either TRBD1 or TRBD2 may fit D (5 bases each). Germline V lookup: CDR1 LGHDT, CDR2 YNNKEL (reference sequence). V gave up 1 base and J gave up 0 bases, with 15 bases separating them. This CDR3 is 18 amino acids long. CDR3 sequence reads: CASSQVTYGAANTGELFF. CDR3 DNA sequence: TGTGCCAGCAGCCAAGTAACTTACGGGGCGGCGAACACCGGGGAGCTGTTTTTT.

The chain couples TRBV3-1 (or the pseudogene TRBV3-2) to TRBJ1-1; no clear D gene. Trimming cost V 2 bases and J 1 base, with 17 bases left between them. Germline CDR1 reads LGHDT; CDR2 reads YNNKEL (reference sequence). The CDR3 contains 17 residues. The DNA of the CDR3 is TGTGCCAGCAGCCAAACGTGGGGTTCACAGCCGAACACTGAAGCTTTCTTT. This sequence encodes CASSQTWGSQPNTEAFF.

This rearrangement joins TRBV7-9 to TRBJ2-7; 10 bases align to TRBD1. Trimming took 6 bases from V and 0 from J; bases not matched to a gene: 5. This CDR3 has 15 residues. CDR1 SEHNR and CDR2 FQNEAQ come from the germline V gene (reference sequence). CDR3 amino acids: CASRGGTGDSYEQYF. The CDR3 DNA is TGTGCCAGCAGGGGAGGGACAGGGGACTCCTACGAGCAGTACTTC.

The chain couples TRBV7-9 to TRBJ2-5, with a possible D match to TRBD2 (6 bases). V lost 1 base and J 2 bases, leaving 8 bases between the germline ends. This CDR3 contains 14 residues. Germline V lookup: CDR1 SEHNR, CDR2 FQNEAQ (reference sequence). CDR3 DNA: TGTGCCAGCAGCTTAGTTGGGGGGCAAGAGACCCAGTACTTC. This encodes CASSLVGGQETQYF.

This chain joins TRBV21-1 and TRBJ2-7; the table's D call TRBD1 went unverified against the DNA. TRBV21-1 is labeled a pseudogene. The CDR3 extends over 14 amino acids. Written as DNA, the CDR3 is TGTGCCAGCACCCACCCCTGGGCAGATTACGAGCAGTACTTC. The encoded protein is CASTHPWADYEQYF.

This clone was detected once. The chain links TRBV10-2 to TRBJ2-1, with 13 positions matching TRBD2. The CDR3 length is 15 residues. Trimming removed 5 bases from V and 4 bases from J; junction bases left unmatched: 2. CDR1 WSHSY and CDR2 SAAADI come from the germline V gene. CDR3 sequence: CASSTSGGGYNEQFF. The CDR3 nucleotides are TGCGCCAGCAGTACTAGCGGGGGGGGTTACAATGAGCAGTTCTTC.

The V and J genes are TRBV6-5 and TRBJ2-5, with 7 bases lining up with TRBD2. Germline trimming cut 4 bases from V and 2 bases from J; bases unmatched to any gene: 1. From germline, CDR1 is MNHEY and CDR2 SVGAGI. The CDR3 length is 13 residues. The CDR3 DNA follows: TGTGCCAGCAGTTGGACTAGGCAAGAGACCCAGTACTTC. It translates to CASSWTRQETQYF.

V is TRBV18 and J is TRBJ2-3; TRBD2 might be the D (5 bases). The CDR3 length is 12 residues. Trimming removed 2 bases from V and 6 bases from J, with 6 bases in between. Germline-derived CDR1 and CDR2 are KGHSH and LQKENI. The CDR3 loop is CASSPSGDTQYF. CDR3 coding DNA: TGTGCCAGCTCACCATCGGGGGATACGCAGTATTTT.

This clone was seen only once. The chain employs TRBV12-3 or TRBV12-4 and TRBJ2-1; D remains ambiguous. CDR3 length: 11 residues. The V gene lost 7 bases and the J gene lost 7 bases, with 8 bases spanning the gap. For the CDR3, the DNA is TGTGCCAGCATGACGCATAATGAGCAGTTCTTC. Protein: CASMTHNEQFF.

The chain links TRBV19 to TRBJ1-5; 12 bases map to TRBD1. The CDR3 is made up of 17 amino acids. Germline CDR1 and CDR2: LNHDA and SQIVND (reference sequence). J gave up 0 bases and V 9 bases, and 9 bases lay outside the gene matches. The CDR3 coding sequence is TGTGCCAGCCGGGACAGGGGGCTGGGGAATAGCAATCAGCCCCAGCATTTT. It is translated as CASRDRGLGNSNQPQHF.

The chain is built from TRBV7-9 and TRBJ2-2; D remains ambiguous. The CDR3 runs to 17 residues. Germline CDR1 is SEHNR and CDR2 is FQNEAQ (reference sequence). V lost 2 bases and J lost 6, with 19 bases in between. CDR3 in amino acids: CASSLTPGGIRPGELFF. The CDR3, as DNA: TGTGCCAGCAGCTTAACCCCTGGTGGGATCCGTCCCGGGGAGCTGTTTTTT.

The chain uses TRBV18 and TRBJ1-6, with D perhaps TRBD1 (5 bases). This CDR3 comprises 13 residues. CDR1 and CDR2 from the germline V gene are KGHSH and LQKENI. V lost 4 bases, J lost 5 bases, and 6 bases lay in between. The CDR3 protein is CASSQQDNSPLHF. CDR3 sequence (DNA): TGTGCCAGCTCACAACAGGATAATTCACCCCTCCACTTT. Based on the CDR3 plus reference TRBV18 and TRBJ1-6, the full variable domain is NAGVMQNPRHLVRRRGQEARLRCSPMKGHSHVYWYRQLPEEGLKFMVYLQKENIIDESGMPKERFSAEFPKEGPSILRIQQVVRGDSAAYFCASSQQDNSPLHFGNGTRLTVT.

This rearrangement joins TRBV5-1 to TRBJ1-2, with unresolved D. V dropped 0 bases and J dropped 4 bases, with 7 bases sitting between them. CDR1 and CDR2 (germline): SGHRS, YFSETQ. CDR3 length equals 13 residues. The CDR3 region is CASSLEAGYGYTF. The CDR3 region has the DNA TGCGCCAGCAGCTTGGAGGCTGGCTATGGCTACACCTTC. Drawing the rest from reference TRBV5-1 and TRBJ1-2, the complete variable domain is KAGVTQTPRYLIKTRGQQVTLSCSPISGHRSVSWYQQTPGQGLQFLFEYFSETQRNKGNFPGRFSGRQFSNSRSEMNVSTLELGDSALYLCASSLEAGYGYTFGSGTRLTVV.

This chain connects TRBV5-1 to TRBJ2-3, with D uncertain. CDR1 and CDR2 (germline): SGHRS, YFSETQ. The V and J ends lost 4 bases and 4 bases respectively, with 13 bases between them. There are 14 residues in the CDR3. The CDR3 region has the DNA TGCGCCAGCAGCCTAAACGGACGGGCAGATACGCAGTATTTT. The encoded protein is CASSLNGRADTQYF. Full variable domain (outside the CDR3, taken from reference TRBV5-1 and TRBJ2-3): KAGVTQTPRYLIKTRGQQVTLSCSPISGHRSVSWYQQTPGQGLQFLFEYFSETQRNKGNFPGRFSGRQFSNSRSEMNVSTLELGDSALYLCASSLNGRADTQYFGPGTRLTVL.

As DNA, the CDR3 is TGTGCCAGCAGCTTAGTCTGGGGCGATGAGCAGTTCTTC. This translates into CASSLVWGDEQFF. The V and J genes are TRBV11-1 and TRBJ2-1; TRBD1 is a possible D gene (5 bases). CDR1 and CDR2 from the germline V gene are SGHAT and FQDESV (reference sequence). Trimming pared 1 base from V and 8 bases from J, leaving 9 bases between. The CDR3 sequence is 13 residues long. Variable domain in full (rest from reference TRBV11-1 and TRBJ2-1): EAEVAQSPRYKITEKSQAVAFWCDPISGHATLYWYRQILGQGPELLVQFQDESVVDDSQLPKDRFSAERLKGVDSTLKIQPAELGDSAMYLCASSLVWGDEQFFGPGTRLTVL.

CDR3: CASSQDRGGGDTQYF. The DNA for the CDR3 is TGCGCCAGCAGCCAAGATCGGGGAGGGGGAGATACGCAGTATTTT. The chain is built from TRBV4-3 and TRBJ2-3, with TRBD2 as a possible D gene (7 bases). The germline V gene encodes CDR1 LGHNA and CDR2 YSLEER. The V gene lost 0 bases and the J gene lost 5 bases, with 12 bases spanning the gap. The CDR3 runs 15 residues.